This TCR beta chain originates from a study of vaccination and CD4 T cells after COVID-19. On the study more broadly: Convalescent persons amounted to six males plus four females, two of whom were Hispanic. Overlapping spike pools from SARS-CoV-2 and HCoV-NL63, HCoV-OC43 and HCoV-229E served as culture stimuli. Study-wide points: Spike mono-reactivity was evident in 304 of the 307 vaccine-specific clones derived from convalescent patients.

To note about this clonotype: Its antigen is unidentified.

Treatment specified: roughly nine-day PBMC culture with coronavirus spike peptide pools or control peptides (ViraFEST assay). Peptide-pool expansion of antigen-specific T cells preceded TCR sequencing in ViraFEST. Cultured CD4+ T cells had their DNA profiled by the Oncomine TCR Beta short-read assay. TCRdb passed the PCR reads through MiXCR, listing each CDR3 protein once. The data show about 12,000 distinct CDR3 sequences, around 50% seen once. V dropped 5 bases and J dropped 0; count of bases not matched to a gene: 3. The germline CDR1 and CDR2 sequences are SGHTA and FQGNSA. CDR3 length equals 15 residues.

The chain combines TRBV7-2 with TRBJ1-3; TRBD1 agrees at 8 bases. The sequencing input was CD4+ T cells from blood, cultured in vitro. The receptor was derived from a human donor who had recovered from COVID-19. The CDR3 loop reads CASSRDRFSGNTIYF. The CDR3 coding sequence is TGTGCCAGCAGCAGGGACAGGTTCTCTGGAAACACCATATATTTT.